Listed here are 21 T cell receptor beta chains from one sample, sequenced in a study of CD8+CD57+ T cells in acquired aplastic anemia. Genomic DNA provided the template from which TCR beta VDJ and CDR3 profiles were obtained. Each CDR3 protein is one row after TCRdb ran MiXCR on the reads. The sample lists more than 40,000 distinct CDR3 sequences, around 73% occurring once. Sequencing was done on a sample of sorted CD4+, CD8+, or CD8+CD57+ T cells (not recorded which) from PBMCs. These receptors were obtained from a human donor in good health, serving as a control.

V gene TRBV15 combines with J gene TRBJ1-2, with TRBD1 matching 11 bases. With 0 bases clipped from V and 8 bases from J, the junction kept 5 bases outside the gene matches. There are 15 residues in the CDR3. CDR1 is LNHNV, CDR2 YYDKDF, per germline (reference sequence). CDR3 region: CATSRDRGQGEGYTF. Written as DNA, the CDR3 is TGTGCCACCAGCAGAGATAGGGGACAGGGGGAAGGCTACACCTTC.

The chain links TRBV7-9 to TRBJ2-6, with TRBD1 as a possible D gene (7 bases). V lost 5 bases and J lost 4, with 12 bases in between. This CDR3 has 15 residues. From germline, CDR1 is SEHNR and CDR2 FQNEAQ (reference sequence). The DNA of the CDR3 is TGTGCCAGCAGCCCAGGGGGGACAGGGGCCAACGTCCTGACTTTC. This gives the protein CASSPGGTGANVLTF.

The chain joins TRBV9 to TRBJ2-3; 12 bases align to TRBD2. This CDR3 contains 16 residues. Germline loops: CDR1 SGDLS, CDR2 YYNGEE. V lost 3 bases to trimming and J lost 8 bases; unmatched junction nucleotides: 10. CDR3 nucleotide sequence: TGTGCCAGCAGCGGACTAGCGGGGGACGTGGATGGTACGCAGTATTTT. Translating it yields CASSGLAGDVDGTQYF.

The rearrangement uses TRBV20-1 and TRBJ2-3; D is unclear. The CDR3 totals 13 residues. The germline V gene has CDR1 DFQATT and CDR2 SNEGSKA (reference sequence). Trimming pared 3 bases from V and 7 bases from J, leaving 14 bases between. The chain's CDR3 is CSARGPNGNTQYF. In DNA form, the CDR3 reads TGCAGTGCTAGGGGTCCCAACGGAAATACGCAGTATTTT.

The chain links TRBV11-2 to TRBJ2-1; 14 bases are shared with TRBD2. The CDR3 is 15 residues long. V lost 1 base and J lost 9; bases outside the gene matches: 2. CDR1 SGHAT and CDR2 FQNNGV come from the germline V gene. The CDR3 coding sequence is TGTGCCAGCAGCTTAGGCGGGACTAGCGGGAGTGAGCAGTTCTTC. Its translation: CASSLGGTSGSEQFF. Full variable domain (remainder filled in from reference TRBV11-2 and TRBJ2-1): EAGVAQSPRYKIIEKRQSVAFWCNPISGHATLYWYQQILGQGPKLLIQFQNNGVVDDSQLPKDRFSAERLKGVDSTLKIQPAKLEDSAVYLCASSLGGTSGSEQFFGPGTRLTVL.

By share, this clonotype counts as medium-sized. CDR3: CASSLGGDYTEAFF. The CDR3 DNA is TGTGCCAGTAGTCTTGGTGGGGATTACACTGAAGCTTTCTTT. This rearrangement joins TRBV19 to TRBJ1-1; D is unresolved. The V gene's germline CDR1 is LNHDA and CDR2 SQIVND (reference sequence). This CDR3 has 14 amino acids. Trimming removed 5 bases from V and 3 bases from J, with 13 bases in between.

As to this clonotype: The CDR3 does not end in the conserved phenylalanine or tryptophan, so this is likely a read error. The chain couples TRBV25-1 to TRBJ1-2; the D gene is possibly TRBD1 (5 bases). The CDR3 has 12 amino acids. Trimming took 6 bases from V and 4 from J, leaving 9 bases between them. Germline V gene lookup returns CDR1 MGHDK and CDR2 SYGVNS. CDR3 amino acids: CASSLDSYGYTL. In nucleotides, the CDR3 is TGTGCCAGCAGCCTTGACAGCTATGGCTACACCCTC.

The chain is built from TRBV2 and TRBJ2-7, with 8 bases matching TRBD1. Trimming took 4 bases from V and 4 from J; bases not matched to a gene: 6. This CDR3 has 14 amino acids. Germline V gene sequence: CDR1 SNHLY, CDR2 FYNNEI. The CDR3 protein is CASSVVQGGYEQYF. DNA for the CDR3: TGTGCCAGCAGTGTTGTACAGGGGGGATACGAGCAGTACTTC.

The rearrangement joins TRBV5-1 to TRBJ2-7, with 9 bases that match TRBD2. The germline V gene encodes CDR1 SGHRS and CDR2 YFSETQ. The V gene end was trimmed by 6 bases and the J gene end by 0 bases; junction bases not matched to a gene: 7. The CDR3 extends over 15 amino acids. The CDR3 nucleotides read TGCGCCAGCACCATCAATAGCGGGGGCTCCTACGAGCAGTACTTC. It encodes CASTINSGGSYEQYF. Full variable domain (rest looked up from reference TRBV5-1 and TRBJ2-7): KAGVTQTPRYLIKTRGQQVTLSCSPISGHRSVSWYQQTPGQGLQFLFEYFSETQRNKGNFPGRFSGRQFSNSRSEMNVSTLELGDSALYLCASTINSGGSYEQYFGPGTRLTVT.

This clonotype was recorded once. This sequence joins TRBV29-1 and TRBJ2-7, with D perhaps TRBD1 (6 bases). Germline assignment: CDR1 SQVTM and CDR2 ANQGSEA. V was trimmed by 5 bases and J by 3 bases, leaving 11 bases between them. This CDR3 comprises 12 residues. The CDR3 spells CSVMQGSYEQYF. The CDR3 DNA is TGCAGCGTTATGCAGGGGAGCTACGAGCAGTACTTC.

J is TRBJ1-6 and V is TRBV10-3; TRBD1 matches at 8 bases. CDR1 is ENHRY and CDR2 is SYGVKD in the germline V gene. The CDR3 is 15 amino acids. V trimming: 10 bases; J trimming: 7 bases; junction bases outside the gene matches: 12. CDR3 region: CATRGGTGQNSPLHF. The CDR3 DNA sequence: TGTGCCACAAGGGGGGGGACAGGACAAAATTCACCCCTCCACTTT.

The chain combines TRBV11-1 with TRBJ1-6; maybe TRBD1 (5 bases). In germline, CDR1 is SGHAT, CDR2 FQDESV (reference sequence). Trimming pared 7 bases from V and 7 bases from J, leaving 17 bases between. The CDR3 consists of 15 residues. The CDR3 DNA reads TGTGCCAGCACCCAGTATGGGGGGAGGAATTCACCCCTCCACTTT. Its translation is CASTQYGGRNSPLHF.

CDR3 bases: TGTGCCAGCAGCCTTAACAGGGAGCAGTTCTTC. Protein sequence: CASSLNREQFF. The V call is TRBV14, the J call TRBJ2-1; TRBD1 might be the D (5 bases). Germline V gene sequence: CDR1 SGHDN, CDR2 FVKESK. The V end lost 4 bases, the J end lost 10 bases, and 8 bases lay between the germline ends. The CDR3 totals 11 residues.

Points on this clonotype: Its ends do not fully match the called genes, so a read error is possible. The CDR3 reads CASSLGMTSWGGGYTF. DNA of the CDR3: TGTGCCAGCAGTTTAGGAATGACAAGTTGGGGAGGCGGCTACACCTTC. V gene TRBV11-1 combines with J gene TRBJ1-2; the D is unclear. CDR1 and CDR2 from the germline V gene are SGHAT and FQDESV (reference sequence). The CDR3 loop spans 16 amino acids.

This chain uses TRBV2 with TRBJ1-2; D is possibly TRBD1 (6 bases). Trimming removed 7 bases at V and 3 bases at J, with 12 bases between. Germline V gene lookup returns CDR1 SNHLY and CDR2 FYNNEI. The CDR3 is 13 residues long. The CDR3 DNA sequence: TGTGCCAGCAAGGCAGGGGAAGACTATGGCTACACCTTC. Translated, it gives CASKAGEDYGYTF.

The J gene is TRBJ2-5, the V gene TRBV7-9; TRBD2 agrees at 7 bases. This CDR3 is 13 amino acids long. Germline V gene lookup returns CDR1 SEHNR and CDR2 FQNEAQ (reference sequence). V gave up 5 bases and J gave up 2 bases; unmatched junction bases: 2. This CDR3 reads CASSRRGQETQYF. The DNA for the CDR3 is TGTGCCAGCAGCCGGCGGGGGCAAGAGACCCAGTACTTC. Combining the CDR3 with reference TRBV7-9 and TRBJ2-5 gives the whole variable domain DTGVSQNPRHKITKRGQNVTFRCDPISEHNRLYWYRQTLGQGPEFLTYFQNEAQLEKSRLLSDRFSAERPKGSFSTLEIQRTEQGDSAMYLCASSRRGQETQYFGPGTRLLVL.

This clonotype is medium-sized (0.01 to 0.1%) in the sample. The rearrangement links TRBV20-1 to TRBJ2-7; 7 nucleotides agree with TRBD1. The CDR3 extends over 16 amino acids. The trim removed 0 bases at V and 6 bases at J, leaving 14 bases unmatched. Germline V gene lookup returns CDR1 DFQATT and CDR2 SNEGSKA (reference sequence). CDR3 bases: TGCAGTGCTAGAGATCCGCTGACAGGGTTGACCCTCGAGCAGTACTTC. Translation gives CSARDPLTGLTLEQYF.

Relative to its sample, this clonotype is medium-sized (0.01 to 0.1%). The chain uses TRBV19 and TRBJ2-2; D unresolved. The CDR3 is 13 amino acids. V was shortened by 5 bases and J by 4 bases, with 8 bases between the two germline ends. CDR1 is LNHDA and CDR2 is SQIVND in the germline V gene (reference sequence). The CDR3 region is CASSGSATGELFF. The DNA for the CDR3 is TGTGCCAGTAGTGGGTCAGCCACCGGGGAGCTGTTTTTT.

This clonotype was seen a handful of times. The chain is built from TRBV6-1 and TRBJ1-5, with D uncertain. The CDR3 runs to 15 residues. Per the germline V gene, CDR1 is MNHNS and CDR2 is SASEGT. Trimming removed 1 base from V and 1 base from J, with 8 bases in between. This CDR3 is CASSEGRMSNQPQHF. CDR3 nucleotides: TGTGCCAGCAGTGAAGGCAGGATGAGCAATCAGCCCCAGCATTTT.

This clonotype has just a few counts. The chain carries TRBV19 and TRBJ2-3, with D hard to call. Germline values: CDR1 LNHDA, CDR2 SQIVND (reference sequence). The V end was cut by 5 bases, the J end by 5 bases, with 5 bases between. The CDR3 length is 11 residues. CDR3 DNA: TGTGCCAGTAGTCCCTTAGATACGCAGTATTTT. Its protein is CASSPLDTQYF.

This sequence joins TRBV24-1 and TRBJ2-7; possibly TRBD1 for D (6 bases). Trimming took 11 bases from V and 6 from J, leaving 10 bases between them. In germline, CDR1 is KGHDR, CDR2 SFDVKD. There are 10 residues in the CDR3. CDR3 loop: CARRGGEQYF. The CDR3 nucleotides read TGTGCCAGGAGAGGGGGCGAGCAGTACTTC.